This TCR beta chain was documented in a study of T-cell memory formation after mild COVID-19 (dated by TCRdb to the early 2020s). A note on the overall study: Most TCR sequence clusters were specific to one of the two donors. In a couple of donors, T-cell clones that expanded and contracted after mild COVID-19 were followed by sequencing TCRalpha and TCRbeta repertoires longitudinally. Two young, previously healthy adult volunteers, one female and one male, were included in the cohort.

On this clonotype itself: Its antigen target is currently unknown. There are no base qualities to consult, and no much larger clone falls within one base.

Trimming leaves V shorter by 6 bases and J shorter by 4 bases, with the junction holding 4 bases beyond the gene matches. The CDR3, from cysteine to phenylalanine, totals 13 residues. Of the read, only the CDR3 DNA is kept; its 39 bases are in frame from base 1. For CDR1 and CDR2, the germline V gene lists SQVTM and ANQGSEA. TCRdb names Illumina NovaSeq 6000 as the instrument used. Using 5'RACE with constant-segment primers, TCRalpha and TCRbeta cDNA libraries were constructed, with sample barcodes and unique molecular identifiers added in the process. Trizol reagent was used to extract RNA from every sample. Libraries were amplified in two PCR steps, with a second sample barcode and Illumina TruSeq adapters added in the second step. Sequencing of the libraries was done on an Illumina NovaSeq, producing 2 x 150 bp paired-end reads. The original pipeline was this. Reads were demultiplexed and collapsed into UMI-guided consensus sequences with migec v1.2.7. Using mixcr v2.1.11, the UMI consensuses were aligned to TRA and TRB V and J templates and assembled into clonotypes. Expanded or contracted clonotypes were those called significant by both edgeR and NoisET, with noise models trained on biological replicates. For edgeR calls, the cutoffs were a false discovery rate-adjusted p below 0.01 and a log2 fold-change threshold of 1. PCA with hierarchical clustering of max-normalized trajectories of the 1000 most abundant clonotypes was used as exploratory dynamics analysis. Each responding clone was given a CD4 or CD8 phenotype based on the CD4+ and CD8+ repertoires, which had been sequenced separately. Using fastp trimming at Q25 and MiXCR clonotype assembly, TCRdb reanalyzed the public sequencing data and kept in-frame beta chains. Identical CDR3 proteins give one entry, which carries the most common genes and DNA. These V and J calls are TCRdb output, not the study's own analysis. For this sample there are about 130,000 distinct CDR3 sequences; about 6% appear just once. 2% to 2.5% of the sample is taken by the ten largest.

Broad study findings and their caveats: Clones contracting from day 15 to 85 had balanced CD4/CD8 phenotypes, while a second wave expanding from day 15 to 37 was biased towards CD4+. SARS-CoV-2 specificity was not confirmed for the second-wave clones peaking on day 37. Some responding clones were detected in pre-infection memory, which suggested that pre-existing cross-reactive memory T cells had joined the SARS-CoV-2 response. Only a couple of mild cases were covered in the study, and larger cohorts including severe cases with pre-infection samples were considered necessary. Contracting CD4+ clones were found mainly in CM and EM memory subsets, while CD8+ clones were enriched in EMRA.

Ficoll-Paque density gradient centrifugation was the method used to isolate PBMCs. Sequenced input: PBMCs or a T cell subset sorted from them (not recorded which). The receptor comes from an adult woman who had mild COVID-19 (a few samples of this study predate the infection). The sample titles of this study are shuffled in the database, so cell type and time point are left out; the donor was told from shared clones. The chain was built from TRBV29-1 and TRBJ1-4; TRBD1 agrees with 8 junctional bases. CDR3 protein: CSVVDRVNEKLFF. The DNA sequence is given as TGCAGCGTCGTGGACAGGGTTAATGAAAAACTGTTTTTT.